Listed below are T cell receptor beta chains from one sample, sequenced in a study of blood T cell repertoires in COVID-19. The data were produced by immunoSEQ multiplex PCR, yet TCRdb's version contains in-frame clones alone and is incomplete. The repertoire consists of 200,000 to 250,000 clones, with about four fifths occurring once and the leading ten covering about 1.9%. The specimen sequenced was peripheral blood. The source of these receptors is a man aged 30 to 45 who had recovered from COVID-19. Both conserved end residues are part of each CDR3. The order of the fields is V gene, D gene, CDR3 protein. The D gene is left open where the match is weak.

TRBV12-5 NA CASGFRIRQLNTEAFF
TRBV9 TRBD1 CASSSHRGGGNTIYF
TRBV10-1 NA CASSREHRPDTQYF
TRBV13 NA CASSLGGAREKLFF
TRBV29-1 TRBD2 CSVGTTGDTQYF
TRBV2 TRBD2 CASKGTLNSGGTQYF
TRBV20-1 TRBD1 CSASSGQIYNEQFF
TRBV12-3/TRBV12-4 NA CASSKQGNTEAFF
TRBV5-1 NA CASSLGSSYNEQFF
TRBV18 TRBD2 CASSPSGGANEQYF
TRBV18 NA CASSPPVQTGELFF
TRBV15 NA CATSRVARANTEAFF
TRBV19 TRBD2 CASSISGAGYNEQFF
TRBV28 NA CASSRPTAPTNEKLFF
TRBV27 NA CASSQTTAMKDTQYF
TRBV9 TRBD1 CASSVETGGSGGYTF
TRBV9 TRBD2 CASSVGLAGRRGTGVSYNEQFF
TRBV3-1/TRBV3-2 NA CASSQERRSQQFF
TRBV10-3 NA CASSRGLDSNQPQHF
TRBV5-1 NA CASSTGQITTNEKLFF
TRBV9 NA CASSVEESPYSPLHF
TRBV5-3 NA CARSLSAGADSGANVLTF
TRBV28 NA CASSLYRENSPLHF
TRBV27 TRBD1 CASKTTGVGYTF
TRBV27 NA CASSLRRSTTNEKLFF
TRBV7-9 TRBD2 CASSLDWRGGYNEQFF
TRBV10-3 TRBD1 CAISEDGTAQPQHF
TRBV5-1 TRBD2 CASSLNSRGEETQYF
TRBV11-2 NA CASSLGGRYSPLHF
TRBV5-1 TRBD2 CASSLGTSGTGEQYF
TRBV18 NA CASSPQGRGTEAFF
TRBV5-4 TRBD1 CASRSTGADTQYF
TRBV15 TRBD2 CATSTTSGTPDTQYF
TRBV5-8 TRBD2 CASEFPGGETQYF
TRBV18 NA CASSPLGHWGEQYF
TRBV3-1/TRBV3-2 TRBD1 CASNVGTGGGGYTF
TRBV5-4 TRBD2 CASRPGLAGANTGELFF
TRBV9 NA CASSGLTGRNTEAFF
TRBV27 TRBD1 CASSTPQGRSYNEQFF
TRBV18 NA CASSSGDRNNYGYTF
TRBV7-6 TRBD1 CASSLEGARGYTF
TRBV3-1/TRBV3-2 NA CASSQEIQTTNEKLFF
TRBV7-3 NA CASSPSGGASYEQYF
TRBV19 NA CASSMREPNGYTF
TRBV5-1 TRBD1 CASSFSGGEETQYF
TRBV6-2/TRBV6-3 NA CASSYQMGSDTDTQYF
TRBV7-6 NA CASSFTGDNSPLHF
TRBV6-5 NA CASSRPGATEAFF
TRBV7-9 NA CASSLARGEDEKLFF
TRBV9 NA CASNVGSGHGNTIYF
TRBV7-6 NA CASSAGQLPNSPLHF
TRBV2 NA CASSDRGTGELFF
TRBV19 TRBD2 CASSRRLAEPQETQYF
TRBV18 NA CASSPFNREGGELFF
TRBV19 TRBD1 CASATGTGGSEAFF
TRBV10-1 TRBD1 CASSAHLTGVTEAFF
TRBV30 TRBD1 CAWTGGAGQPQHF
TRBV19 NA CASSISAGAQADTQYF